This T cell receptor beta chain derives from a study of blood T cell repertoires in COVID-19 (dated by TCRdb to the early 2020s). Regarding the complete study: The collaborator samples originated in the United States, Italy and Spain and spanned the acute and convalescent phases of COVID-19. The material from the prospective study consisted of cDNA or gDNA derived from T cells, B-cell-depleted T cells, or PBMCs. Subjects who had been exposed to COVID-19, were actively infected with it, or had recovered from it provided the deeply sampled blood TCRbeta repertoires that made up the dataset. The repertoires were released in a freely available public database intended as a resource for research on the immune response to SARS-CoV-2. The samples were drawn from two sources: the first 160 participants of the ongoing ImmuneRACE study, and 1,200 or so subjects contributed by 6 global collaborators. Sample metadata almost always included a de-identified subject ID, COVID-19 status, age in years and sex. Where available, HLA class I and class II types were taken from metadata supplied by the sample provider and were not determined by assay-based typing. Paper-wide results and their limitations: How much clinical and demographic metadata was included differed by source and by participant, and the metadata was provided uncurated.

Whole blood was collected in K2EDTA tubes by collaborating institutions according to the institutions' own protocols. Collaborator samples were shipped for TCRbeta analysis as frozen whole blood, isolated PBMCs, or DNA extracted from either sample type. This clone was observed a handful of times. There is no known antigen for this receptor. No base qualities exist here, and no much larger clone lies one base off it. TCRbeta CDR3 regions were amplified from genomic DNA by means of the immunoSEQ Assay, a bias-controlled multiplex PCR. In the paper's pipeline: Nucleated cell counts per sample were estimated from amplification of reference gene primers within the assay. To quantify the absolute abundance of each unique TCRbeta CDR3 rearrangement, sequence reads were collapsed and filtered. For each sample, productive Simpson clonality was calculated by taking the square root of Simpson's diversity index across productive rearrangements. Here the immuneACCESS table is served through TCRdb, limited to in-frame sequences with V and J called. Missing clones are a known gap in these copies; in checked studies unresolved V genes cover under half, and the rest lacks a known reason. V and J calls and clone size are given by that table; D and trimming were obtained from the DNA. The sample contains approximately 180,000 clones, 70% to 90% of them found a single time. Jointly, the top ten make up more than 8% of the sample.

Counted from cysteine to phenylalanine, this CDR3 has 12 amino acids. Only CDR3 DNA remains: 36 bases, in frame from the first base. Cut back by 8 bases and 6 bases, the V and J ends lie 11 bases apart. CDR1 and CDR2, per the germline V gene (reference sequence), are LNHDA and SQIVND. The TCR sequence derives from a woman aged 80 or over with acute or convalescent COVID-19. The V and J genes are TRBV19 and TRBJ2-1; the D gene is perhaps TRBD2, on 6 matching bases. Specimen: peripheral blood. The CDR3 protein is CASAGLSNEQFF. The DNA sequence reads TGTGCCAGTGCCGGACTATCCAATGAGCAGTTCTTC.